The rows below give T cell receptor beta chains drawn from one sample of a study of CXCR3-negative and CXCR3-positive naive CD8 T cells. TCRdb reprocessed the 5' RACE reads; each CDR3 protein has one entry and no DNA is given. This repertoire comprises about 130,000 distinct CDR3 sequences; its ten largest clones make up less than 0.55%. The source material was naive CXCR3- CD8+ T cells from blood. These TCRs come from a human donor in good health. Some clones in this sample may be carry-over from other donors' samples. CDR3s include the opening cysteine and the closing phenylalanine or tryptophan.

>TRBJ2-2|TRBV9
CASSKTLAGNTGELFF
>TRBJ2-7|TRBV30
CAWSVLRFWEQYF
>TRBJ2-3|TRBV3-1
CASSVGTSGVTDTQYF
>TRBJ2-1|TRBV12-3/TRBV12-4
CASRPGGGFLNEQFF
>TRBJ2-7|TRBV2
CASQSGTGFNEQYF
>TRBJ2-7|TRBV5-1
CASSLSGISYEQYF
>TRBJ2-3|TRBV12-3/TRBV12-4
CASSETSGITDTQYF
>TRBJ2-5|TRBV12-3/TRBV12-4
CASSRQGGTIQETQYF
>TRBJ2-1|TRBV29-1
CSVEWRGPYNEQFF
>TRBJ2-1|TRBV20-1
CSARDEIASYNEQFF
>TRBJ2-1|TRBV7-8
CASSLVGGSEQFF
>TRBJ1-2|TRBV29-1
CSKKGRRRANYGYTF
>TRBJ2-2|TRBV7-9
CASSLVARNTGELFF
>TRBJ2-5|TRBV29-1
CSVDGGKGGETQYF
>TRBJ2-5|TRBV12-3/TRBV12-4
CASSFWGAERETQYF
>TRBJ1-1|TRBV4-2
CASSQSKGTEAFF
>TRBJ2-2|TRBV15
CATSRDPGRSPGELFF
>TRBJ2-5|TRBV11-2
CASSLVYGTAQETQYF
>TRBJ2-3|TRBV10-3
CATRGGTDTQYF
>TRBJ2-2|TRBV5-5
CASSLWPNTGELFF
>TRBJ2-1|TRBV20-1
CSASPEVNEQFF
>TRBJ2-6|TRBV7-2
CASSLRTGDSLSGANVLTF
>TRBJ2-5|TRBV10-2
CASNSFQETQYF